One and the same sample provided the 10 T cell receptor beta chains below, sequenced in a study of shared clonotypes between healthy human individuals. The table came from immunoSEQ multiplex PCR; TCRdb's copy has only in-frame clones and leaves some out. The repertoire holds about 2.4 million clones, just over 90% seen once, with 0.14% in the top ten. Sequenced input: naive CD4+ T cells sorted from blood. Noted subset: CD45RA+ positively selected. All receptors come from a man aged 18 to 30 in good health.

The V call is TRBV28, the J call TRBJ1-1, with unresolved D. Trimming cost V 2 bases and J 7 bases, with 5 bases left between them. The CDR3 sequence is 11 residues long. From germline, CDR1 is MDHEN and CDR2 SYDVKM. CDR3 sequence: CASSLLLEAFF. Here the CDR3 DNA reads TGTGCCAGCAGTTTACTACTTGAAGCTTTCTTT.

This chain links TRBV4-1 with TRBJ1-6; TRBD1 agrees at 7 bases. The germline V gene has CDR1 MGHRA and CDR2 YSYEKL. V was clipped by 2 bases and J by 7 bases; unmatched bases: 5. This CDR3 comprises 15 residues. Here the CDR3 reads CASSQSDRQNSPLHF. The CDR3 nucleotides read TGCGCCAGCAGCCAATCGGACAGGCAGAATTCACCCCTCCACTTT.

For this clone: Other DNA sequences of this sample code for an identical CDR3. The J gene is TRBJ2-7, the V gene TRBV18; TRBD2 matches at 13 bases. J gave up 1 base and V 4 bases, and 4 bases lay outside the gene matches. The germline V gene encodes CDR1 KGHSH and CDR2 LQKENI. This CDR3 is 16 amino acids long. This CDR3 is CASSLATSGGSYEQYF. The CDR3 DNA is TGTGCCAGCTCACTGGCGACTAGCGGGGGGTCCTACGAGCAGTACTTC.

Regarding this clone: Other DNA sequences of this sample code for an identical CDR3. The chain joins TRBV5-1 to TRBJ1-1; D is undetermined. CDR1 is SGHRS and CDR2 is YFSETQ in the germline V gene. CDR3 length equals 14 residues. Trimming cost V 0 bases and J 2 bases, with 8 bases left between them. DNA of the CDR3: TGCGCCAGCAGCTTGGAGTTGGGAAACACTGAAGCTTTCTTT. Its translation is CASSLELGNTEAFF.

The chain has TRBV7-9 and TRBJ2-2, with D possibly matching TRBD1 (5 bases). V shed 4 bases and J shed 4 bases, with 10 bases lying between them. The CDR3 is made up of 14 amino acids. Germline-derived CDR1 and CDR2 are SEHNR and FQNEAQ (reference sequence). The CDR3 is CASSSTAFTGELFF. The CDR3 DNA sequence: TGTGCCAGCAGCTCGACAGCGTTCACCGGGGAGCTGTTTTTT.

The chain uses TRBV30 and TRBJ1-4; the match to TRBD1 covers 7 bases. This CDR3 has 17 residues. J was trimmed by 2 bases and V by 0 bases; bases with no gene match: 9. From germline, CDR1 is GTSNPN and CDR2 SVGIG (reference sequence). The CDR3 sequence is CAWSVRIVQGTNEKLFF. CDR3 sequence (DNA): TGTGCCTGGAGTGTACGAATCGTACAGGGGACTAATGAAAAACTGTTTTTT.

The gene calls are TRBV30 and TRBJ2-7; tentative D call: TRBD1 (5 bases). V lost 2 bases to trimming and J lost 4 bases, with 12 bases between them. The CDR3 consists of 13 residues. Germline V gives CDR1 GTSNPN, CDR2 SVGIG (reference sequence). CDR3 region: CAWSQGSQYEQYF. The CDR3 coding sequence is TGTGCCTGGAGTCAGGGATCCCAATACGAGCAGTACTTC.

On this clone: Other DNA sequences within the sample encode an identical CDR3. The rearrangement links TRBV28 to TRBJ1-2; D is possibly TRBD1 (5 bases). The V gene's germline CDR1 is MDHEN and CDR2 SYDVKM. The CDR3 is 12 residues long. The ends were cut back, 1 base at V and 7 bases at J, with 7 bases in the middle. The CDR3 DNA follows: TGTGCCAGCAGTTTATCGGGGGGTGGCTACACCTTC. Protein: CASSLSGGGYTF.

This clone has a single count. The chain links TRBV7-2 to TRBJ1-2, with unresolved D. V gave up 3 bases and J gave up 2 bases, with 7 bases separating them. The CDR3 has 13 amino acids. The germline CDR1 and CDR2 sequences are SGHTA and FQGNSA. Here the CDR3 reads CASSFTWNYGYTF. In nucleotides, the CDR3 is TGTGCCAGCAGCTTTACGTGGAACTATGGCTACACCTTC. The full variable domain, rest sourced from reference TRBV7-2 and TRBJ1-2, is GAGVSQSPSNKVTEKGKDVELRCDPISGHTALYWYRQSLGQGLEFLIYFQGNSAPDKSGLPSDRFSAERTGGSVSTLTIQRTQQEDSAVYLCASSFTWNYGYTFGSGTRLTVV.

Turning to this clone: Different DNA sequences within this sample yield the same CDR3. The gene calls are TRBV5-1 and TRBJ2-5; the match to TRBD2 covers 11 bases. The germline gives CDR1 SGHRS, CDR2 YFSETQ. The V and J ends lost 2 bases and 2 bases, in that order; junction bases with no gene match: 2. The CDR3 is made up of 15 amino acids. CDR3 sequence: CASSFSGGGQETQYF. The DNA of the CDR3 is TGCGCCAGCAGCTTTAGCGGGGGGGGACAAGAGACCCAGTACTTC.